These 9 T cell receptor beta chains share one sample of origin, sequenced in a study of graft-versus-host responses after intestinal transplantation. Sequenced by immunoSEQ multiplex PCR; TCRdb stores in-frame clones only, minus some. Altogether about 21,000 clones are present, around 92% being singletons, with the ten largest covering over 40%. The sample was PBMCs, taken about 260 days after intestinal transplant. The receptor source for this set is a human patient who received an intestinal transplant, so some T cells may come from the graft donor.

J is TRBJ2-1 and V is TRBV19, with TRBD2 matching 12 bases. The CDR3 covers 16 residues. The V segment lost 2 bases and the J segment 5 bases; nucleotides outside the gene matches: 4. Germline-derived CDR1 and CDR2 are LNHDA and SQIVND (reference sequence). The CDR3: CASSILTSGGHNEQFF. The CDR3 nucleotides read TGTGCCAGTAGTATACTGACTAGCGGGGGCCACAATGAGCAGTTCTTC.

CDR3 nucleotides: TGTGCCTGGAACAGAGGACAGGGGGCAAGTGAGCAGTTCTTC. This codes for CAWNRGQGASEQFF. This chain links TRBV30 with TRBJ2-1; 11 nucleotides line up with TRBD1. This CDR3 comprises 14 residues. CDR1 and CDR2 from the germline V gene are GTSNPN and SVGIG (reference sequence). The V segment lost 4 bases and the J segment 9 bases; nucleotides outside the gene matches: 8. The full variable domain, completed using reference TRBV30 and TRBJ2-1, is SQTIHQWPATLVQPVGSPLSLECTVEGTSNPNLYWYRQAAGRGLQLLFYSVGIGQISSEVPQNLSASRPQDRQFILSSKKLLLSDSGFYLCAWNRGQGASEQFFGPGTRLTVL.

The rearrangement links TRBV9 to TRBJ2-7, with 8 bases fitting TRBD2. Germline CDR1 SGDLS, CDR2 YYNGEE. V lost 4 bases to trimming and J lost 6 bases; unmatched junction nucleotides: 9. The CDR3 loop spans 14 amino acids. As DNA, the CDR3 is TGTGCCAGCAGCCCGGCCGGGACTAGGGGCGAGCAGTACTTC. Its translation: CASSPAGTRGEQYF. The variable domain in full, completed from reference TRBV9 and TRBJ2-7, reads DSGVTQTPKHLITATGQRVTLRCSPRSGDLSVYWYQQSLDQGLQFLIQYYNGEERAKGNILERFSAQQFPDLHSELNLSSLELGDSALYFCASSPAGTRGEQYFGPGTRLTVT.

V is TRBV4-1 and J is TRBJ2-1, with D possibly TRBD1 on 5 matching bases. The V and J ends lost 0 bases and 6 bases respectively, with 15 bases between them. The germline CDR1 and CDR2 sequences are MGHRA and YSYEKL. The CDR3 covers 16 residues. This CDR3 is CASSQDPPGQGNEQFF. In DNA, the CDR3 is TGCGCCAGCAGCCAAGATCCCCCCGGGCAGGGCAATGAGCAGTTCTTC.

The V and J genes are TRBV7-9 and TRBJ1-1, with D perhaps matching TRBD1 (5 bases). V was shortened by 5 bases and J by 11 bases, with 15 bases between the two germline ends. This CDR3 has 12 amino acids. CDR1 is SEHNR, CDR2 FQNEAQ, per germline (reference sequence). The CDR3 protein is CASSPGREDAFF. In nucleotides, the CDR3 is TGTGCCAGCAGCCCGGGACGGGAGGATGCTTTCTTT.

The V and J genes are TRBV19 and TRBJ2-2; tentatively, D is TRBD1 (5 bases). Trimming shortened V by 7 bases and J by 0 bases, and 12 bases separated the two germline ends. Germline CDR1 LNHDA, CDR2 SQIVND (reference sequence). The CDR3 consists of 15 residues. CDR3 nucleotide sequence: TGTGCCAGTATTGGCAGGGCCTCGAACACCGGGGAGCTGTTTTTT. Residues: CASIGRASNTGELFF.

This chain joins TRBV9 and TRBJ2-2, with D possibly being TRBD2 (6 bases). CDR1 and CDR2 from the germline V gene are SGDLS and YYNGEE. The CDR3 is 15 amino acids. V was cut by 0 bases and J by 3 bases, with 9 bases left in between. The DNA for the CDR3 is TGTGCCAGCAGCGTAGCTAGCGAGGACACCGGGGAGCTGTTTTTT. Protein product: CASSVASEDTGELFF.

The V gene is TRBV13, the J gene TRBJ2-7; perhaps D is TRBD1 or TRBD2 (5 bases each). CDR3 length: 13 residues. Deletions cut 5 bases from V and 7 bases from J, with 15 bases between. In germline, CDR1 is PRHDT, CDR2 FYEKMQ (reference sequence). CDR3 coding DNA: TGTGCCAGCAGCCCCGGCAATGGGGGTGAGCAGTACTTC. Protein sequence: CASSPGNGGEQYF.

The chain recombines TRBV27 with TRBJ2-3; 12 nucleotides match TRBD2. With 6 bases clipped from V and 3 bases from J, the junction kept 10 bases outside the gene matches. CDR3 size: 17 residues. The germline V gene encodes CDR1 MNHEY and CDR2 SMNVEV (reference sequence). CDR3 bases: TGTGCCAGCAGGCCTCTATTTGGACTAGCGGGAACAGATACGCAGTATTTT. Its protein product is CASRPLFGLAGTDTQYF.